This is a list of T cell receptor beta chains from one sample in a study of spatial heterogeneity in lung cancer. TCRdb redid the calling of the 5' RACE reads with MiXCR, one entry per CDR3 protein. This table has several hundred distinct CDR3 sequences, 60% to 80% appearing once. Sequenced material: lung tumor tissue, taken at surgery. The receptors shown here come from a male donor with early-stage non-small cell lung cancer. Each CDR3 is given with its conserved first and last residue. D genes are given only for firm matches. Clone size appears in some rows only: once, few, many, or a class for an expanded clone.

J gene: TRBJ2-3
D gene: TRBD2
V gene: TRBV20-1
clone size: -
CDR3 DNA: TGCAGTGCTAGAGATAGCCGACTAGCGGCTCTAGACACAGATACGCAGTATTTT
CDR3 protein: CSARDSRLAALDTDTQYF

J gene: TRBJ1-5
D gene: -
V gene: TRBV13
clone size: -
CDR3 DNA: TGTGCCAGCAGCCAGGCCGGCCATAATCAGCCCCAGCATTTT
CDR3 protein: CASSQAGHNQPQHF

J gene: TRBJ2-6
D gene: -
V gene: TRBV29-1
clone size: -
CDR3 DNA: TGCAGCGTTGAATCCGGCAACTCTGGGGCCAACGTCCTGACTTTC
CDR3 protein: CSVESGNSGANVLTF

J gene: TRBJ2-2
D gene: TRBD1
V gene: TRBV6-5
clone size: hyperexpanded
CDR3 DNA: TGTGCCAGCAGTCGGGACAGGACGCCCGCGAACACCGGGGAGCTGTTTTTT
CDR3 protein: CASSRDRTPANTGELFF

J gene: TRBJ2-4
D gene: -
V gene: TRBV10-3
clone size: -
CDR3 DNA: TGTGCCATCAGTGAGACGCCGACAGGCCCCCTTGCCAAAAACATTCAGTACTTC
CDR3 protein: CAISETPTGPLAKNIQYF

J gene: TRBJ1-3
D gene: TRBD1
V gene: TRBV11-2
clone size: -
CDR3 DNA: TGTGCCAGCAGCTTTACCGGGACAGCCCTTCCTTCTGGAAACACCATATATTTT
CDR3 protein: CASSFTGTALPSGNTIYF

J gene: TRBJ2-3
D gene: -
V gene: TRBV7-6
clone size: many
CDR3 DNA: TGTGCCAGCAGCTTAGCGGGAGTTGTAGATACGCAGTATTTT
CDR3 protein: CASSLAGVVDTQYF

J gene: TRBJ2-3
D gene: -
V gene: TRBV7-2
clone size: -
CDR3 DNA: TGTGCCAGCAGCAGGAGAGCTCTGGGCACAGATACGCAGTATTTT
CDR3 protein: CASSRRALGTDTQYF

J gene: TRBJ1-2
D gene: -
V gene: TRBV24-1
clone size: -
CDR3 DNA: TGTGCCACCAGCCTCCAGGGTGCTTACCAAACTAACTATGGCTACACCTTC
CDR3 protein: CATSLQGAYQTNYGYTF

J gene: TRBJ2-3
D gene: TRBD2
V gene: TRBV24-1
clone size: -
CDR3 DNA: TGTGCCACCAGTGAATCTAGCGGGGTTCCAGATACGCAGTATTTT
CDR3 protein: CATSESSGVPDTQYF

J gene: TRBJ2-5
D gene: -
V gene: TRBV2
clone size: -
CDR3 DNA: TGTGCCAGCAGTGAAAGTTGGGCGGCGTCAGGGGAGACCCAGTACTTC
CDR3 protein: CASSESWAASGETQYF